The clone carrying this T cell receptor (beta chain) was seen a handful of times. CDR3 length: 13 residues. V lost 5 bases to trimming and J lost 7 bases, with 14 bases between them. CDR1 and CDR2 (germline): LGHNA, YSLEER. Repertoires were generated with immunoSEQ multiplex PCR, while TCRdb's copy carries only in-frame clones and drops some. The top ten clones hold under 8% of a sample with roughly 330,000 clones, more than 70% of them seen once. The record originates from a study of blood T cell repertoires in COVID-19. The source is a man aged 18 to 30 who had recovered from COVID-19. The sample consisted of peripheral blood. V is TRBV4-3 and J is TRBJ1-1; D may be TRBD1 (6 bases). CDR3 nucleotide sequence: TGCGCCAGCAGCGCCCAGACAGGCATTGAAGCTTTCTTT. The encoded protein is CASSAQTGIEAFF.